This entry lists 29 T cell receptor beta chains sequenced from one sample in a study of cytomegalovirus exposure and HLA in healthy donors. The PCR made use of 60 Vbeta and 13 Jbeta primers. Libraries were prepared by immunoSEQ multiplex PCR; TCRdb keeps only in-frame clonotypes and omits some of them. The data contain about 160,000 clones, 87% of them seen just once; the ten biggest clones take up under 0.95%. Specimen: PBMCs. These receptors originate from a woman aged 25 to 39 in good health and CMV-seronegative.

The CDR3 coding sequence is TGCGCCAGCAGCTCGGGACAGCTCAACACTGAAGCTTTCTTT. Translation: CASSSGQLNTEAFF. V usage is TRBV5-1 and J usage is TRBJ1-1; TRBD1 agrees at 7 bases. Germline V gene data show CDR1 as SGHRS and CDR2 as YFSETQ. Unmatched junction bases numbered 4, after V lost 3 bases and J lost 2 bases. This CDR3 comprises 14 residues.

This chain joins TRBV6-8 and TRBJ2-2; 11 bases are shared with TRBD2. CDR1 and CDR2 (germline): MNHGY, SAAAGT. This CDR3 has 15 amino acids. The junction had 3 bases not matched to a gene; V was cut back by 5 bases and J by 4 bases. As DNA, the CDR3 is TGTGCCAGCAGTCCCGGGACTAGCGGCACCGGGGAGCTGTTTTTT. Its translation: CASSPGTSGTGELFF.

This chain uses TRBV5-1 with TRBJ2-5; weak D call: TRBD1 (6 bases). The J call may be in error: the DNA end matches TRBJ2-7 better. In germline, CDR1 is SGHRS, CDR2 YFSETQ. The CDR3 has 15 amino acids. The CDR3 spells CASSLGDQGPHEQYF. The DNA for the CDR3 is TGCGCCAGCAGCTTGGGGGACCAGGGGCCTCACGAGCAGTACTTC.

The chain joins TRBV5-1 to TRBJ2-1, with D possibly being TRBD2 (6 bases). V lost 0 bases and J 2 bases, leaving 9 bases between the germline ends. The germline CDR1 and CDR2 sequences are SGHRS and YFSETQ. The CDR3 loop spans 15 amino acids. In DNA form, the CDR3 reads TGCGCCAGCAGCTTGGGACTAGTGGCCTACAATGAGCAGTTCTTC. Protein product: CASSLGLVAYNEQFF.

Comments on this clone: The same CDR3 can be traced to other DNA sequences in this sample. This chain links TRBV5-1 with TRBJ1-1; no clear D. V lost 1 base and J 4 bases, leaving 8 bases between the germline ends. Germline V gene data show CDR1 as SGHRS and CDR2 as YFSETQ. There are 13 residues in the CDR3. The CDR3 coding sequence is TGCGCCAGCAGCTTGCGCGGCGGCACTGAAGCTTTCTTT. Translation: CASSLRGGTEAFF.

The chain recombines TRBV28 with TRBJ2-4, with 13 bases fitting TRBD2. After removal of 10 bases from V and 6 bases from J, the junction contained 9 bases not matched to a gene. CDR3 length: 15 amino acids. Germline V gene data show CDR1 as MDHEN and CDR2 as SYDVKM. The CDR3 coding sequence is TGTGCCATCACCTCGGGACTAGCGGGGATAAACATTCAGTACTTC. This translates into CAITSGLAGINIQYF.

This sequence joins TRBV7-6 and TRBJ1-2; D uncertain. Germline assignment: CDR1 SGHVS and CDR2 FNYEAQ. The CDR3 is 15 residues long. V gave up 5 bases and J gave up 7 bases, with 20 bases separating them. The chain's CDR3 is CASSREILQWGGYTF. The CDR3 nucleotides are TGTGCCAGCAGCCGGGAAATTCTACAATGGGGTGGCTACACCTTC.

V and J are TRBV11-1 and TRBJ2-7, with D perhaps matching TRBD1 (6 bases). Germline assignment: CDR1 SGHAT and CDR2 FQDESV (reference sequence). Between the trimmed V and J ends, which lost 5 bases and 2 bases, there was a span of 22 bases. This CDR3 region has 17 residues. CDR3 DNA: TGTGCCAGCAGCGCGCCTAACAGGGTCTATACGGCCTACGAGCAGTACTTC. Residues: CASSAPNRVYTAYEQYF.

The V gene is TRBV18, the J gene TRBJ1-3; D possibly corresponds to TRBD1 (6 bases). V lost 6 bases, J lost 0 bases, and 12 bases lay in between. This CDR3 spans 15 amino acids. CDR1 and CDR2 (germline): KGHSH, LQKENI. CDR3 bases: TGTGCCAGCTCGCAAGGACAGTACTCTGGAAACACCATATATTTT. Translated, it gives CASSQGQYSGNTIYF.

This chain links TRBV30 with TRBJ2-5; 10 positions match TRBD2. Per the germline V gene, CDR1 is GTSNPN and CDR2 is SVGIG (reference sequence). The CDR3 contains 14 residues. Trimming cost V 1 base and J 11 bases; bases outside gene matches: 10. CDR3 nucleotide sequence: TGTGCCTGGAGTGCACCGGGACTAGCGTGGGAGCAGTACTTC. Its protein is CAWSAPGLAWEQYF.

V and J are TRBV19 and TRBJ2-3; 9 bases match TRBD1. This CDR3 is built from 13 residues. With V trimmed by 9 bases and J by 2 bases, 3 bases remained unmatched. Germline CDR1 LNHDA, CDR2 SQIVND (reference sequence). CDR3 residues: CASTGGVTDTQYF. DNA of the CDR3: TGTGCCAGCACAGGGGGCGTCACAGATACGCAGTATTTT. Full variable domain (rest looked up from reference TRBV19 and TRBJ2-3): DGGITQSPKYLFRKEGQNVTLSCEQNLNHDAMYWYRQDPGQGLRLIYYSQIVNDFQKGDIAEGYSVSREKKESFPLTVTSAQKNPTAFYLCASTGGVTDTQYFGPGTRLTVL.

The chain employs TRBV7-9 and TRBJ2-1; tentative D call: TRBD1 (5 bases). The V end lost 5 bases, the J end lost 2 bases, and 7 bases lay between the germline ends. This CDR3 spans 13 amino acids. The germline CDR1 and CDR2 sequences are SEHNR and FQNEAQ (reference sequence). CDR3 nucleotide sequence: TGTGCCAGCAGCCCGACAGCCTACAATGAGCAGTTCTTC. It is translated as CASSPTAYNEQFF.

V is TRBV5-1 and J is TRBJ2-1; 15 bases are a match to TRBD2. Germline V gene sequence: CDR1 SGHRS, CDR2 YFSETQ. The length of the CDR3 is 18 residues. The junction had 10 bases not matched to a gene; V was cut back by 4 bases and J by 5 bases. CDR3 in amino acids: CASSPGLAGGPPNNEQFF. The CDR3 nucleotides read TGCGCCAGCAGCCCGGGACTAGCGGGGGGCCCCCCGAACAATGAGCAGTTCTTC.

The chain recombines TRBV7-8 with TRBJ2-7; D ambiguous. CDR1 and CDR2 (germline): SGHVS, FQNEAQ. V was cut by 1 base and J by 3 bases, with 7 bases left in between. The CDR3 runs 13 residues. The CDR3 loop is CASSLERLYEQYF. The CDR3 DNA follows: TGTGCCAGCAGCTTAGAACGACTCTACGAGCAGTACTTC.

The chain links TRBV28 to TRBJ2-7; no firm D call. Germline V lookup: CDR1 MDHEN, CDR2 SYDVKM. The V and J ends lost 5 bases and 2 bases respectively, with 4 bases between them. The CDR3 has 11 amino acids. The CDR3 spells CASSAPYEQYF. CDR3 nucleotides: TGTGCCAGCAGTGCGCCCTACGAGCAGTACTTC.

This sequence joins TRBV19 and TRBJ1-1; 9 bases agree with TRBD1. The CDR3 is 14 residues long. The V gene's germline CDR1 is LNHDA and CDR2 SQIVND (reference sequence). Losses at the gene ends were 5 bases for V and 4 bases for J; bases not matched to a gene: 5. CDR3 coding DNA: TGTGCCAGTAGTTACAGGGGGCTGGGCACTGAAGCTTTCTTT. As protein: CASSYRGLGTEAFF. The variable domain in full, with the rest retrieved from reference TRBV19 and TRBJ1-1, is DGGITQSPKYLFRKEGQNVTLSCEQNLNHDAMYWYRQDPGQGLRLIYYSQIVNDFQKGDIAEGYSVSREKKESFPLTVTSAQKNPTAFYLCASSYRGLGTEAFFGQGTRLTVV.

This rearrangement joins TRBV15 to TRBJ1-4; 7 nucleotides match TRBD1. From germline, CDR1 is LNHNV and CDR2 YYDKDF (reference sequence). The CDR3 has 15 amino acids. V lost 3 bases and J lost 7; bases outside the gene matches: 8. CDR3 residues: CATSSNRGASEKLFF. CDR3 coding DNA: TGTGCCACCAGCAGCAACAGGGGTGCTAGTGAAAAACTGTTTTTT.

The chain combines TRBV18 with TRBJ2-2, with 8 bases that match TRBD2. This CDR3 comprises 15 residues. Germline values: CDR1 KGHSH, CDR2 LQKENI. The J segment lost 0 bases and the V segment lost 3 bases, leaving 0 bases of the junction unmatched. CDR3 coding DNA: TGTGCCAGCTCACCGGGACTAGCGAACACCGGGGAGCTGTTTTTT. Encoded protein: CASSPGLANTGELFF.

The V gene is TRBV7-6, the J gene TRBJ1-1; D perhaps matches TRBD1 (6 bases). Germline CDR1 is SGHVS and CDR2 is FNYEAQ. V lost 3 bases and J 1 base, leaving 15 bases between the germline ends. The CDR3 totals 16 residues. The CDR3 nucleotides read TGTGCCAGCAGCTTCGGGACAAGGGGGGGGAACACTGAAGCTTTCTTT. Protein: CASSFGTRGGNTEAFF.

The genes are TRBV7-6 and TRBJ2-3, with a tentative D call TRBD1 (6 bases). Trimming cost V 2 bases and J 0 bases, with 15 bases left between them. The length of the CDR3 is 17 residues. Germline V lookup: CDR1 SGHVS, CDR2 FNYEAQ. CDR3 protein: CASSLLVGGHSTDTQYF. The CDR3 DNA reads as TGTGCCAGCAGCTTACTTGTAGGGGGTCATAGCACAGATACGCAGTATTTT.

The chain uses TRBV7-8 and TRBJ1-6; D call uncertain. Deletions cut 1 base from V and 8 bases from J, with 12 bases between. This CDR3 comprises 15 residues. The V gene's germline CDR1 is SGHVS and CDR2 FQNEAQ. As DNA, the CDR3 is TGTGCCAGCAGCTTAGAGCGGCTTTGGGATTCACCCCTCCACTTT. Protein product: CASSLERLWDSPLHF.

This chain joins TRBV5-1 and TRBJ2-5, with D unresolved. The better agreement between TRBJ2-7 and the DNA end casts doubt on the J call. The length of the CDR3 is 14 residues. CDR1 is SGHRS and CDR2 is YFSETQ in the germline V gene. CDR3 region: CASSPVPGSYEQYF. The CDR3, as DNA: TGCGCCAGCAGCCCCGTCCCCGGGTCCTACGAGCAGTACTTC.

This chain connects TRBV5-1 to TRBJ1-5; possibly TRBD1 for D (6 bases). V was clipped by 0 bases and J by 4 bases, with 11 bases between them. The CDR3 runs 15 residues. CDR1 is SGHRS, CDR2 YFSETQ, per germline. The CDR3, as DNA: TGCGCCAGCAGCTTGGATGGGGGGGCGAATCAGCCCCAGCATTTT. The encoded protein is CASSLDGGANQPQHF.

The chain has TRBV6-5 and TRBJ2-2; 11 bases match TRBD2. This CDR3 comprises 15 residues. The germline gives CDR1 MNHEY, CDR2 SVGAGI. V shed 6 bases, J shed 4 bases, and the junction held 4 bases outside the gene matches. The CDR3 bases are TGTGCCAGCAGACCCGGGACTAGCGGCACCGGGGAGCTGTTTTTT. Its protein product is CASRPGTSGTGELFF.

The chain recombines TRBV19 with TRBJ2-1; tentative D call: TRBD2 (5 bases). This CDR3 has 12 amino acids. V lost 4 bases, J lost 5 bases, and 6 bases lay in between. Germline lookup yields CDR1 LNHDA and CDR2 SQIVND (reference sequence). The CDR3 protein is CASSRGNNEQFF. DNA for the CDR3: TGTGCCAGTAGTAGAGGGAACAATGAGCAGTTCTTC.

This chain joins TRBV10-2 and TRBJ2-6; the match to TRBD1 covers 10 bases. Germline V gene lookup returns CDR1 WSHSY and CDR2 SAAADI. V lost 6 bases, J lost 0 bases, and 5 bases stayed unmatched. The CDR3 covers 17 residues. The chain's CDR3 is CASRGQGSFSGANVLTF. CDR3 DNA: TGCGCCAGCAGGGGACAGGGGTCCTTCTCTGGGGCCAACGTCCTGACTTTC.

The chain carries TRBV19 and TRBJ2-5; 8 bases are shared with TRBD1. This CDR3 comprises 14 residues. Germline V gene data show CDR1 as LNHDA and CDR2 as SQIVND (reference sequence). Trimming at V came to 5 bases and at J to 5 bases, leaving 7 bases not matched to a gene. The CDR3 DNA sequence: TGTGCCAGTAGTTTACAGGGGGTTAGCGAGACCCAGTACTTC. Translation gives CASSLQGVSETQYF.

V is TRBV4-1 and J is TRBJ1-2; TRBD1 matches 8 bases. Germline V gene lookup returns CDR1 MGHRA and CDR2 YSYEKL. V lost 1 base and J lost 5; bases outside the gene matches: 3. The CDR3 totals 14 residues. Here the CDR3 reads CASSQADRGYGYTF. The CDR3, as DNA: TGCGCCAGCAGCCAAGCCGACAGGGGATATGGCTACACCTTC.

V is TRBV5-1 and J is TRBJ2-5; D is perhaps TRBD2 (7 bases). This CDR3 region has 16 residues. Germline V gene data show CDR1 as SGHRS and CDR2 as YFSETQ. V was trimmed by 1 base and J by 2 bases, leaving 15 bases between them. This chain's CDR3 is CASSLIGLGGQETQYF. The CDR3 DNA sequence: TGCGCCAGCAGCTTGATAGGACTAGGGGGTCAAGAGACCCAGTACTTC.